These 3 T cell receptor beta chains were sequenced from one sample in a study of vaccination and CD4 T cells after COVID-19. Once obtained from cultured CD4+ T cells, the DNA was sequenced using the Oncomine TCR Beta short-read assay. TCRdb re-derived calls from the PCR reads in MiXCR, one entry per CDR3 protein. This table has around 9,100 distinct CDR3 sequences, about two thirds appearing once. No antigen has been identified for these receptors. Treatment of the sample: approximately 9-day PBMC culture with coronavirus spike peptide pools or control peptides (ViraFEST assay). The sample comprised CD4+ T cells from blood, cultured in vitro. The receptors shown here come from a human donor who had recovered from COVID-19.

For this clonotype: The junction departs from the called germline gene at one end, perhaps through a read error. The chain carries TRBV7-9 and TRBJ2-7, with 8 bases fitting TRBD1. The CDR3 has 12 residues. CDR1 is SEHNR and CDR2 is FQNEAQ in the germline V gene (reference sequence). The CDR3 coding sequence is TGTGCCACCAGCGGACAGGGCTACGAGCAGTACTTC. This sequence encodes CATSGQGYEQYF.

The chain has TRBV20-1 and TRBJ2-1; D tentatively reads TRBD1 or TRBD2 (5 bases each). The germline V gene has CDR1 DFQATT and CDR2 SNEGSKA (reference sequence). Trimming left V 5 bases short and J 5 bases short, with 16 bases between. The CDR3 has 14 residues. CDR3 protein: CSAPESGGHNEQFF. In DNA, the CDR3 is TGCAGTGCTCCAGAGAGTGGGGGTCACAATGAGCAGTTCTTC.

This clonotype has more than one count but fewer than ten. The chain uses TRBV20-1 and TRBJ2-5; 9 bases map to TRBD2. CDR3 size: 13 residues. V was pared by 6 bases and J by 4 bases, with 6 bases of the junction left unmatched. Looked up from germline, CDR1 is DFQATT and CDR2 is SNEGSKA (reference sequence). The CDR3 region has the DNA TGCAGTGCAGCAGCGGGAGGCAGAGAGACCCAGTACTTC. Protein: CSAAAGGRETQYF.